The 28 T cell receptor beta chains listed next were all sequenced from one sample in a study of OX40 agonist ivuxolimab in advanced cancers. Measured with immunoSEQ multiplex PCR; TCRdb has only the in-frame clones, and not every one. The sample carries about 32,000 clones, approximately 89% recorded once. The sequencing used CD4+ or CD8+ T cells sorted from blood, collected in a trial of the OX40 agonist ivuxolimab. These receptor sequences come from an adult with an advanced solid tumor such as melanoma, head and neck, liver or kidney cancer.

This chain links TRBV13 with TRBJ2-7; 10 nucleotides align to TRBD1. The germline gives CDR1 PRHDT, CDR2 FYEKMQ (reference sequence). Trimming cost V 6 bases and J 5 bases; bases outside gene matches: 16. This CDR3 region has 17 residues. This CDR3 reads CASSPTIRDRGHHEQYF. The CDR3 DNA reads TGTGCCAGCAGTCCAACCATACGGGACAGGGGACACCACGAGCAGTACTTC.

This chain uses TRBV7-9 with TRBJ2-7; D possibly corresponds to TRBD2 (5 bases). The germline V and J ends were trimmed by 1 base and 7 bases, with 8 bases remaining between them. There are 12 residues in the CDR3. Germline V lookup: CDR1 SEHNR, CDR2 FQNEAQ (reference sequence). In DNA form, the CDR3 reads TGTGCCAGCAGCTTAGATCCGGGGGAGCAGTACTTC. This sequence encodes CASSLDPGEQYF.

This clone was seen only a few times. V is TRBV28 and J is TRBJ2-1, with TRBD2 as a possible D gene (6 bases). The CDR3 runs 15 residues. With 1 base removed from V and 1 base from J, the gap between germline ends came to 8 bases. Germline CDR1 and CDR2: MDHEN and SYDVKM. The DNA of the CDR3 is TGTGCCAGCAGTTTATCCGGGGGATCCTACAATGAGCAGTTCTTC. It translates to CASSLSGGSYNEQFF.

J is TRBJ1-1 and V is TRBV10-2, with D maybe TRBD1 (5 bases). Germline V lookup: CDR1 WSHSY, CDR2 SAAADI. Trimming cost V 7 bases and J 5 bases, with 17 bases left between them. The CDR3 contains 14 residues. The CDR3 bases are TGCGCCAGCACTTGGGGGGGGAGAGATACTGAAGCTTTCTTT. It encodes CASTWGGRDTEAFF.

This rearrangement joins TRBV27 to TRBJ2-1; D is perhaps TRBD1 or TRBD2 (5 bases each). This CDR3 region has 13 residues. V lost 3 bases, J lost 7 bases, and 10 bases lay in between. From germline, CDR1 is MNHEY and CDR2 SMNVEV (reference sequence). The CDR3 is CASSFGTANEQFF. In DNA form, the CDR3 reads TGTGCCAGCAGTTTTGGGACCGCAAATGAGCAGTTCTTC.

This rearrangement joins TRBV6-1 to TRBJ2-7; 8 bases line up with TRBD1. Germline loops: CDR1 MNHNS, CDR2 SASEGT. V shed 5 bases, J shed 4 bases, and the junction held 7 bases outside the gene matches. The CDR3 loop spans 14 amino acids. In nucleotides, the CDR3 is TGTGCCAGCAGTCGGACAGGGACTGGGTACGAGCAGTACTTC. Residues: CASSRTGTGYEQYF.

The chain recombines TRBV15 with TRBJ2-7; TRBD1 aligns across 10 bases. Germline CDR1 LNHNV, CDR2 YYDKDF (reference sequence). The CDR3 has 17 amino acids. Trimming removed 3 bases from V and 0 bases from J; junction bases left unmatched: 8. CDR3 residues: CATSSGTGAFPSYEQYF. The CDR3 DNA sequence: TGTGCCACCAGCAGCGGGACAGGGGCCTTCCCCTCCTACGAGCAGTACTTC.

The gene calls are TRBV27 and TRBJ2-7; the D gene is possibly TRBD2 (7 bases). CDR1 and CDR2 from the germline V gene are MNHEY and SMNVEV (reference sequence). The ends were cut back, 6 bases at V and 6 bases at J, with 27 bases in the middle. CDR3 length: 17 amino acids. The CDR3 DNA sequence: TGTGCCAGCAGCCAGGTCGGGTTCGGGGGGCTCGAGGGCGAGCAGTACTTC. It codes for CASSQVGFGGLEGEQYF.

The rearrangement uses TRBV2 and TRBJ1-1; tentatively, D is TRBD1 (5 bases). The V end was cut by 3 bases, the J end by 8 bases, with 13 bases between. This CDR3 region has 13 residues. Germline CDR1 reads SNHLY; CDR2 reads FYNNEI. For the CDR3, the DNA is TGTGCCAGCAGTGAGGCCGGGGACGCCGAAGCTTTCTTT. It encodes CASSEAGDAEAFF.

The chain couples TRBV30 to TRBJ2-7, with 11 bases that match TRBD1. The J segment lost 4 bases and the V segment lost 1 base, leaving 3 bases of the junction unmatched. The CDR3 has 14 residues. Germline V CDR1 and CDR2: GTSNPN, SVGIG (reference sequence). CDR3 coding DNA: TGTGCCTGGAGTGGGGACAGGGGGATTTACGAGCAGTACTTC. Protein sequence: CAWSGDRGIYEQYF.

The chain has TRBV5-5 and TRBJ2-7; 7 bases are a match to TRBD1. CDR3 length: 13 amino acids. V was pared by 2 bases and J by 5 bases, with 4 bases of the junction left unmatched. Germline V gene sequence: CDR1 SGHKS, CDR2 YYEKEE (reference sequence). The CDR3 DNA reads as TGTGCCAGCAGCTTCGGGACAGTCGACGAGCAGTACTTC. Encoded protein: CASSFGTVDEQYF.

The chain combines TRBV29-1 with TRBJ2-7, with 7 positions matching TRBD1. Trimming cost V 6 bases and J 3 bases; bases outside gene matches: 8. CDR1 is SQVTM, CDR2 ANQGSEA, per germline. The CDR3 extends over 13 amino acids. CDR3 nucleotide sequence: TGCAGCGTGGGTCGTCAGGGGGTCTACGAGCAGTACTTC. It translates to CSVGRQGVYEQYF.

Only a few counts were recorded for this clone. This sequence joins TRBV7-9 and TRBJ1-3; weak D call: TRBD1 (6 bases). Trimming took off 5 bases at V and 0 bases at J, with 14 bases between the two ends. In germline, CDR1 is SEHNR, CDR2 FQNEAQ (reference sequence). The length of the CDR3 is 16 residues. Here the CDR3 reads CASSLETGTSGNTIYF. For the CDR3, the DNA is TGTGCCAGCAGCCTAGAAACAGGGACCTCTGGAAACACCATATATTTT.

The chain uses TRBV28 and TRBJ1-1; D is unclear. Deletions cut 6 bases from V and 0 bases from J, with 2 bases between. The CDR3 length is 11 residues. CDR1 and CDR2 from the germline V gene are MDHEN and SYDVKM. Written as DNA, the CDR3 is TGTGCCAGCAGGTTGAACACTGAAGCTTTCTTT. Its protein product is CASRLNTEAFF.

The chain joins TRBV27 to TRBJ2-1; D remains ambiguous. Germline-derived CDR1 and CDR2 are MNHEY and SMNVEV (reference sequence). Trimming removed 0 bases from V and 5 bases from J, with 11 bases in between. The CDR3 sequence is 15 residues long. CDR3 sequence: CASSLSGLANNEQFF. CDR3 coding DNA: TGTGCCAGCAGTTTATCCGGCTTGGCTAACAATGAGCAGTTCTTC.

This chain joins TRBV19 and TRBJ1-1, with D possibly matching TRBD1 (5 bases). Germline V gives CDR1 LNHDA, CDR2 SQIVND (reference sequence). Trimming shortened V by 3 bases and J by 3 bases, and 14 bases separated the two germline ends. The length of the CDR3 is 15 residues. DNA of the CDR3: TGTGCCAGTAGTATCTACGGGGGTAGGCACACTGAAGCTTTCTTT. The encoded protein is CASSIYGGRHTEAFF.

The V gene is TRBV30, the J gene TRBJ2-7; TRBD1 matches at 7 bases. The CDR3 runs 15 residues. Germline lookup yields CDR1 GTSNPN and CDR2 SVGIG (reference sequence). Trimming at V came to 1 base and at J to 0 bases, leaving 6 bases not matched to a gene. CDR3 DNA sequence: TGTGCCTGGAGTGCCAGGGACAGAAGCTCCTACGAGCAGTACTTC. Its translation is CAWSARDRSSYEQYF.

The V and J genes are TRBV28 and TRBJ2-2, with 8 bases fitting TRBD2. CDR1 and CDR2 (germline): MDHEN, SYDVKM. The V gene end was trimmed by 6 bases and the J gene end by 2 bases; junction bases not matched to a gene: 8. This CDR3 is built from 16 residues. The CDR3 loop is CASSRRGGANTGELFF. As DNA, the CDR3 is TGTGCCAGCAGCCGTCGGGGGGGAGCAAACACCGGGGAGCTGTTTTTT.

The chain has TRBV11-2 and TRBJ2-1; either TRBD1 or TRBD2 may fit D (6 bases each). V was cut by 5 bases and J by 7 bases, with 18 bases left in between. The CDR3 has 15 residues. Germline lookup yields CDR1 SGHAT and CDR2 FQNNGV. In nucleotides, the CDR3 is TGTGCCAGCAGCCCCACAGCGGAGGGGGGTAATGAGCAGTTCTTC. Translating it yields CASSPTAEGGNEQFF.

The chain couples TRBV9 to TRBJ2-1; D gene uncertain. The V end lost 4 bases, the J end lost 0 bases, and 11 bases lay between the germline ends. CDR3 length: 15 amino acids. Germline V gene lookup returns CDR1 SGDLS and CDR2 YYNGEE. The chain's CDR3 is CASSPTSGSYNEQFF. The CDR3 DNA follows: TGTGCCAGCAGCCCGACCTCGGGCTCCTACAATGAGCAGTTCTTC.

The J gene is TRBJ1-4, the V gene TRBV28, with 10 nucleotides matching TRBD1. After removal of 8 bases from V and 7 bases from J, the junction contained 7 bases not matched to a gene. Germline V gene sequence: CDR1 MDHEN, CDR2 SYDVKM. The CDR3 covers 14 residues. CDR3 nucleotides: TGTGCCAGCGGGACAGGGGAACTTAGTGAAAAACTGTTTTTT. Its protein product is CASGTGELSEKLFF.

The table lists this clone with a count of one. This rearrangement joins TRBV6-1 to TRBJ1-4; the D is unclear. V lost 4 bases and J lost 0, with 6 bases in between. CDR3 length equals 14 residues. CDR1 is MNHNS, CDR2 SASEGT, per germline. CDR3 DNA: TGTGCCAGCAGTGGAACAGCAACTAATGAAAAACTGTTTTTT. It codes for CASSGTATNEKLFF.

The chain recombines TRBV6-5 with TRBJ2-7, with D tentatively TRBD2 (5 bases). The germline V gene has CDR1 MNHEY and CDR2 SVGAGI. V was cut by 5 bases and J by 3 bases, with 11 bases left in between. This CDR3 has 13 residues. The CDR3 DNA reads as TGTGCCAGCAGTCCCGGACGGGACTACGAGCAGTACTTC. This encodes CASSPGRDYEQYF.

The chain joins TRBV7-9 to TRBJ1-3; 7 positions agree with TRBD1. This CDR3 comprises 14 residues. The junction had 3 bases not matched to a gene; V was cut back by 5 bases and J by 2 bases. The V gene's germline CDR1 is SEHNR and CDR2 FQNEAQ (reference sequence). CDR3 region: CASSLTGAGNTIYF. CDR3 in DNA: TGTGCCAGCAGCCTAACAGGGGCTGGAAACACCATATATTTT.

V and J are TRBV6-1 and TRBJ1-5; D unclear. CDR1 is MNHNS and CDR2 is SASEGT in the germline V gene. V gave up 1 base and J gave up 5 bases, with 6 bases separating them. CDR3 size: 13 residues. The CDR3 here is CASSEDLDQPQHF. CDR3 sequence (DNA): TGTGCCAGCAGTGAAGATCTAGATCAGCCCCAGCATTTT.

A few counts support this clone. This chain joins TRBV9 and TRBJ2-7; 9 bases fit TRBD1. The length of the CDR3 is 15 residues. V dropped 2 bases and J dropped 6; count of bases not matched to a gene: 9. Germline V gene lookup returns CDR1 SGDLS and CDR2 YYNGEE. The CDR3 reads CASSVDPGTGPEQYF. The DNA of the CDR3 is TGTGCCAGCAGCGTGGACCCCGGGACAGGGCCCGAGCAGTACTTC. Based on the CDR3 plus reference TRBV9 and TRBJ2-7, the full variable domain is DSGVTQTPKHLITATGQRVTLRCSPRSGDLSVYWYQQSLDQGLQFLIQYYNGEERAKGNILERFSAQQFPDLHSELNLSSLELGDSALYFCASSVDPGTGPEQYFGPGTRLTVT.

V usage is TRBV6-5 and J usage is TRBJ2-2; D is unclear. Trimming took off 6 bases at V and 0 bases at J, with 2 bases between the two ends. Germline assignment: CDR1 MNHEY and CDR2 SVGAGI. This CDR3 contains 12 residues. The CDR3 coding sequence is TGTGCCAGCAGCTCGAACACCGGGGAGCTGTTTTTT. It is translated as CASSSNTGELFF.

This sequence joins TRBV7-9 and TRBJ1-2; no clear D. Germline V gives CDR1 SEHNR, CDR2 FQNEAQ (reference sequence). V lost 4 bases and J lost 5, with 11 bases in between. The CDR3 has 13 residues. CDR3 nucleotide sequence: TGTGCCAGCAGCTCCCCAAACTTATATGGCTACACCTTC. It specifies CASSSPNLYGYTF.